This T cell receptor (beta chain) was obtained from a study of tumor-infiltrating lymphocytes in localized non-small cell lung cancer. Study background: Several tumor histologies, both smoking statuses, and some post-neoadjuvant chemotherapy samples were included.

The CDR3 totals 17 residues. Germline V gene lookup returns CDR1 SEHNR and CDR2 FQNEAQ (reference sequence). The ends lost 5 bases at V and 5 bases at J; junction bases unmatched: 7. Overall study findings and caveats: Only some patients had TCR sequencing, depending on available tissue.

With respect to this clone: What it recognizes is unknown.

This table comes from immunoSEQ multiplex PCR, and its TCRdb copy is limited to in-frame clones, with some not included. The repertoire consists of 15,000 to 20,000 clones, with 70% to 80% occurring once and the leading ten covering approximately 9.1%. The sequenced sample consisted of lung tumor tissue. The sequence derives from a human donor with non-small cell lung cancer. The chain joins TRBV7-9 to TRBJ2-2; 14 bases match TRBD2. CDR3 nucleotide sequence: TGTGCCAGCAGCCCCGGGACTAGCGGGAGATGGACCGGGGAGCTGTTTTTT. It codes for CASSPGTSGRWTGELFF.